The next 30 T cell receptor beta chains were all read from a single sample in a study of blood T cell repertoires in COVID-19. Only in-frame clones appear in the TCRdb table, and some are missing; sequencing was by immunoSEQ multiplex PCR. The top ten clones hold approximately 5% of a sample with fewer than 250,000 clones, approximately 85% of them seen once. Sequenced: peripheral blood. Source of these receptors: a woman older than 75 with COVID-19, enrolled during active disease.

V gene TRBV2 combines with J gene TRBJ1-6, with D tentatively TRBD1 (6 bases). The CDR3 runs to 15 residues. The V end was cut by 7 bases, the J end by 7 bases, with 17 bases between. The germline V gene encodes CDR1 SNHLY and CDR2 FYNNEI. The CDR3 loop is CASTQGGLVNSPLHF. The CDR3 DNA sequence: TGTGCCAGCACCCAAGGGGGTTTGGTCAATTCACCCCTCCACTTT.

The rearrangement uses TRBV4-3 and TRBJ1-3, with a possible D match to TRBD1 (6 bases). The V end lost 1 base, the J end lost 2 bases, and 12 bases lay between the germline ends. The CDR3 contains 16 residues. Germline-derived CDR1 and CDR2 are LGHNA and YSLEER. CDR3 sequence reads: CASSQAYRAPGNTIYF. CDR3 sequence (DNA): TGCGCCAGCAGCCAAGCCTACAGGGCACCTGGAAACACCATATATTTT.

The chain links TRBV7-5 to TRBJ2-7; TRBD2 is the table's D call, not checked against the DNA. TRBV7-5 is marked as a pseudogene. The CDR3 consists of 19 residues. The CDR3 loop is CVRSFKIGLAGGLSYEQYF. CDR3 DNA sequence: TGTGTCAGAAGTTTCAAGATCGGACTAGCGGGGGGTTTATCCTACGAGCAGTACTTC.

V is TRBV18 and J is TRBJ2-1; D might be TRBD1 (5 bases). The CDR3 loop spans 14 amino acids. Trimming removed 0 bases from V and 7 bases from J, with 10 bases in between. Germline V CDR1 and CDR2: KGHSH, LQKENI. The CDR3 nucleotides read TGTGCCAGCTCACCACCGGAAGGGGTGAATGAGCAGTTCTTC. Residues: CASSPPEGVNEQFF.

Here the CDR3 DNA reads TGTGCCATCAGTGGCAGGGGCAATGAGCAGTTCTTC. This codes for CAISGRGNEQFF. The J gene is TRBJ2-1, the V gene TRBV10-3; D perhaps matches TRBD1 (6 bases). The germline V gene has CDR1 ENHRY and CDR2 SYGVKD. The V end was cut by 4 bases, the J end by 6 bases, with 7 bases between. CDR3 length equals 12 residues.

The chain joins TRBV7-8 to TRBJ2-5; the D is unclear. The CDR3 consists of 16 residues. Germline V CDR1 and CDR2: SGHVS, FQNEAQ. Trimming pared 0 bases from V and 2 bases from J, leaving 13 bases between. The CDR3 DNA is TGTGCCAGCAGCTTAGCGACCGGAAAGACTCAAGAGACCCAGTACTTC. Translation: CASSLATGKTQETQYF. The full variable domain, in which reference TRBV7-8 and TRBJ2-5 provide the parts outside the CDR3, is GAGVSQSPRYKVAKRGQDVALRCDPISGHVSLFWYQQALGQGPEFLTYFQNEAQLDKSGLPSDRFFAERPEGSVSTLKIQRTQQEDSAVYLCASSLATGKTQETQYFGPGTRLLVL.

The chain carries TRBV7-8 and TRBJ1-5; D is possibly TRBD1 (5 bases). The germline V gene has CDR1 SGHVS and CDR2 FQNEAQ. The CDR3 has 15 amino acids. V was pared by 5 bases and J by 5 bases, with 16 bases between. CDR3: CASSLGGARDQPQHF. CDR3 sequence (DNA): TGTGCCAGCAGCCTGGGGGGTGCGAGGGATCAGCCCCAGCATTTT.

The chain is built from TRBV28 and TRBJ1-5; D ambiguous. V was cut by 6 bases and J by 4 bases, with 10 bases left in between. This CDR3 region has 13 residues. The germline CDR1 and CDR2 sequences are MDHEN and SYDVKM. The CDR3 sequence: CASSFDGNQPQHF. The CDR3 DNA reads TGTGCCAGCAGCTTCGACGGGAATCAGCCCCAGCATTTT. The whole variable domain, remainder taken from reference TRBV28 and TRBJ1-5, is DVKVTQSSRYLVKRTGEKVFLECVQDMDHENMFWYRQDPGLGLRLIYFSYDVKMKEKGDIPEGYSVSREKKERFSLILESASTNQTSMYLCASSFDGNQPQHFGDGTRLSIL.

Comments on this clone: In the same sample, other DNA sequences code for this CDR3. The J gene is TRBJ2-1, the V gene TRBV7-2; TRBD2 matches 8 bases. The CDR3 spans 15 residues. The V gene's germline CDR1 is SGHTA and CDR2 FQGNSA. The junction had 4 bases not matched to a gene; V was cut back by 2 bases and J by 4 bases. The CDR3 spells CASSLPGGVYNEQFF. The CDR3 bases are TGTGCCAGCAGCTTACCGGGGGGGGTTTACAATGAGCAGTTCTTC.

The J gene is TRBJ1-4, the V gene TRBV4-3; 9 positions match TRBD1. Germline CDR1 is LGHNA and CDR2 is YSLEER. CDR3 size: 15 residues. The V segment lost 1 base and the J segment 7 bases; nucleotides outside the gene matches: 4. The CDR3 is CASSQAGTGIEKLFF. The CDR3 region has the DNA TGCGCCAGCAGCCAAGCGGGGACAGGGATTGAAAAACTGTTTTTT.

This clone was seen only once. The chain combines TRBV19 with TRBJ2-5; possibly TRBD1 for D (6 bases). CDR3 length equals 13 residues. From germline, CDR1 is LNHDA and CDR2 SQIVND (reference sequence). V lost 5 bases and J 4 bases, leaving 11 bases between the germline ends. The CDR3, as DNA: TGTGCCAGTAGTTCAATCAGGGGAGAGACCCAGTACTTC. As protein: CASSSIRGETQYF.

The chain is built from TRBV19 and TRBJ1-5; D possibly corresponds to TRBD1 (5 bases). Deletions cut 5 bases from V and 1 base from J, with 9 bases between. Germline assignment: CDR1 LNHDA and CDR2 SQIVND (reference sequence). This CDR3 has 14 residues. The CDR3 reads CASSVRVSNQPQHF. The DNA for the CDR3 is TGTGCCAGTAGTGTCAGGGTCAGCAATCAGCCCCAGCATTTT.

The rearrangement joins TRBV9 to TRBJ1-4; a possible D gene is TRBD1 (6 bases). The CDR3 spans 15 residues. The ends were cut back, 4 bases at V and 3 bases at J, with 13 bases in the middle. Germline CDR1 SGDLS, CDR2 YYNGEE. In DNA form, the CDR3 reads TGTGCCAGCAGCAGGGGGGGTGGATCTAATGAAAAACTGTTTTTT. Its protein is CASSRGGGSNEKLFF.

A single count supports this clone. The chain links TRBV28 to TRBJ1-5; TRBD1 matches 12 bases. Germline V gives CDR1 MDHEN, CDR2 SYDVKM. CDR3 length equals 15 residues. V was pared by 4 bases and J by 7 bases, with 5 bases of the junction left unmatched. The CDR3 DNA is TGTGCCAGCAGTTGGGGACAGGGGGCAGGCCAGCCCCAGCATTTT. The encoded protein is CASSWGQGAGQPQHF. The complete variable domain, with remaining parts taken from reference TRBV28 and TRBJ1-5, reads DVKVTQSSRYLVKRTGEKVFLECVQDMDHENMFWYRQDPGLGLRLIYFSYDVKMKEKGDIPEGYSVSREKKERFSLILESASTNQTSMYLCASSWGQGAGQPQHFGDGTRLSIL.

The sample holds one count of this clone. The genes are TRBV5-1 and TRBJ2-7; 14 positions match TRBD2. CDR3 length equals 16 residues. Germline-derived CDR1 and CDR2 are SGHRS and YFSETQ. Trimming cost V 4 bases and J 6 bases; bases outside gene matches: 9. The CDR3 region has the DNA TGCGCCAGCAGCCCGGGAACAGGGACTAGCGGGGGCGAGCAGTACGTC. This codes for CASSPGTGTSGGEQYV.

This clone was seen a few times. The chain links TRBV6-5 to TRBJ1-5; a possible D gene is TRBD1 (5 bases). Germline-derived CDR1 and CDR2 are MNHEY and SVGAGI. CDR3 length: 15 residues. The V end was cut by 6 bases, the J end by 1 base, with 13 bases between. Here the CDR3 reads CASSLGGSSNQPQHF. CDR3 sequence (DNA): TGTGCCAGCAGCCTCGGGGGGTCAAGCAATCAGCCCCAGCATTTT.

This clone appeared a few times. The genes are TRBV5-1 and TRBJ1-6, with 7 bases aligning to TRBD1. V shed 4 bases, J shed 5 bases, and the junction held 3 bases outside the gene matches. Per germline, CDR1 SGHRS and CDR2 YFSETQ. The CDR3 contains 14 residues. CDR3 DNA sequence: TGCGCCAGCAGCCCCGGGACAGATAATTCACCCCTCCACTTT. It translates to CASSPGTDNSPLHF.

The chain recombines TRBV11-2 with TRBJ2-3; weak D call: TRBD2 (6 bases). The V gene lost 2 bases and the J gene lost 0 bases, with 15 bases spanning the gap. The CDR3 totals 17 residues. Per germline, CDR1 SGHAT and CDR2 FQNNGV. CDR3 loop: CASSLTGAGLSTDTQYF. The CDR3 DNA follows: TGTGCCAGCAGCTTAACTGGTGCGGGACTCAGCACAGATACGCAGTATTTT.

The chain employs TRBV24-1 and TRBJ2-3; D uncertain. CDR3 length: 15 amino acids. Trimming took 5 bases from V and 0 from J, leaving 11 bases between them. The germline gives CDR1 KGHDR, CDR2 SFDVKD. CDR3 sequence reads: CATSAPRQSTDTQYF. The DNA of the CDR3 is TGTGCCACCAGTGCCCCGAGACAAAGCACAGATACGCAGTATTTT.

The chain carries TRBV30 and TRBJ1-5, with 8 bases that match TRBD1. CDR1 and CDR2 (germline): GTSNPN, SVGIG (reference sequence). V lost 3 bases and J lost 9; bases outside the gene matches: 10. This CDR3 spans 14 amino acids. CDR3 sequence reads: CAWSKQGGEGPQHF. CDR3 DNA: TGTGCCTGGAGCAAACAGGGGGGGGAAGGGCCCCAGCATTTT.

The chain couples TRBV18 to TRBJ1-1, with D perhaps TRBD1 (6 bases). Trimming shortened V by 6 bases and J by 1 base, and 15 bases separated the two germline ends. The CDR3 covers 15 residues. CDR1 and CDR2 from the germline V gene are KGHSH and LQKENI. DNA of the CDR3: TGTGCCAGCTCCTTAACCGGGACATGGAACACTGAAGCTTTCTTT. It specifies CASSLTGTWNTEAFF.

This chain uses TRBV6-5 with TRBJ1-1, with TRBD1 matching 8 bases. Losses at the gene ends were 4 bases for V and 2 bases for J; bases not matched to a gene: 6. The CDR3 has 15 residues. Germline assignment: CDR1 MNHEY and CDR2 SVGAGI. CDR3 bases: TGTGCCAGCAGTTTACTACAGGGGGGAAACACTGAAGCTTTCTTT. Translated: CASSLLQGGNTEAFF.

This clone was observed a single time. The rearrangement links TRBV30 to TRBJ1-2; 8 bases fit TRBD1. Germline V gene sequence: CDR1 GTSNPN, CDR2 SVGIG (reference sequence). V shed 6 bases and J 14 bases; nucleotides not matched to a gene: 17. The CDR3 contains 13 residues. CDR3 coding DNA: TGTGCCTGTCGAGAGGGACAGGCAATTCGGTTTACCTTC. Its protein is CACREGQAIRFTF.

The J gene is TRBJ2-3, the V gene TRBV11-1; D possibly corresponds to TRBD2 (7 bases). This CDR3 spans 16 amino acids. From germline, CDR1 is SGHAT and CDR2 FQDESV (reference sequence). The V end was cut by 5 bases, the J end by 5 bases, with 20 bases between. The CDR3 coding sequence is TGTGCCAGCAGCCCCGACGGTGGGGGGGCCGGAGATACGCAGTATTTT. As protein: CASSPDGGGAGDTQYF.

There are a few counts of this clone. The V call is TRBV5-8, the J call TRBJ2-5; 7 nucleotides agree with TRBD2. CDR3 length: 16 amino acids. Germline V gene lookup returns CDR1 SGHTS and CDR2 YDEGEE. The ends lost 4 bases at V and 1 base at J; junction bases unmatched: 10. The CDR3 here is CASSPRVRGVQETQYF. CDR3 sequence (DNA): TGTGCCAGCAGCCCGAGGGTTCGGGGGGTCCAAGAGACCCAGTACTTC.

The chain joins TRBV10-3 to TRBJ2-2; D may be TRBD2 (5 bases). This CDR3 is built from 15 residues. Trimming removed 4 bases from V and 8 bases from J, with 17 bases in between. The V gene's germline CDR1 is ENHRY and CDR2 SYGVKD. This chain's CDR3 is CAISAVGPEEGELFF. The DNA for the CDR3 is TGTGCCATCAGTGCAGTCGGACCGGAGGAAGGGGAGCTGTTTTTT.

The rearrangement joins TRBV25-1 to TRBJ1-4; D remains ambiguous. Germline values: CDR1 MGHDK, CDR2 SYGVNS. The CDR3 is 15 residues long. Trimming pared 0 bases from V and 9 bases from J, leaving 14 bases between. The CDR3: CASSEYYRGLQKLFF. CDR3 nucleotides: TGTGCCAGCAGTGAATATTATCGAGGTTTACAAAAACTGTTTTTT.

CDR3 in amino acids: CTSSPNGRGSYNEQFF. DNA of the CDR3: TGCACCAGCAGCCCTAATGGGAGGGGCTCCTACAATGAGCAGTTCTTC. V usage is TRBV1 and J usage is TRBJ2-1; the table's D call, TRBD2, was not checked against the DNA. TRBV1 is a documented pseudogene. The CDR3 consists of 16 residues.

The V gene is TRBV15, the J gene TRBJ2-7; 8 nucleotides agree with TRBD1. Germline V gene lookup returns CDR1 LNHNV and CDR2 YYDKDF (reference sequence). The CDR3 is 14 amino acids. Losses at the gene ends were 4 bases for V and 7 bases for J; bases not matched to a gene: 9. CDR3 protein: CATSIIQGVGEQYF. The CDR3 nucleotides read TGTGCCACCAGCATCATACAGGGGGTAGGGGAGCAGTACTTC.

J is TRBJ1-2 and V is TRBV28; D unresolved. Germline V gene data show CDR1 as MDHEN and CDR2 as SYDVKM. This CDR3 region has 12 residues. V was pared by 4 bases and J by 8 bases, with 11 bases between. CDR3 protein: CASSSALDGYTF. The CDR3 region has the DNA TGTGCCAGCAGTTCGGCTCTAGACGGCTACACCTTC.